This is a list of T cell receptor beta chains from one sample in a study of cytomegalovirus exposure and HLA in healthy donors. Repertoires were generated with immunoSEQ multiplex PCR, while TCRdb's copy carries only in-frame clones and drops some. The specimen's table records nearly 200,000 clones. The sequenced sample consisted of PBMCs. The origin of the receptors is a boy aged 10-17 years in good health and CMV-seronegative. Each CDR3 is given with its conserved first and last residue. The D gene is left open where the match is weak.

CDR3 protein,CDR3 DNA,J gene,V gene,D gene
CASLLVAGGVRDTQYF,TGTGCCAGCCTTTTAGTAGCGGGGGGAGTAAGAGATACGCAGTATTTT,TRBJ2-3,TRBV5-6,TRBD2
CASSIGPNEQYF,TGTGCCAGTAGTATAGGGCCGAACGAGCAGTACTTC,TRBJ2-7,TRBV19,.
CASSAAHPGGYTF,TGTGCCAGCAGCGCCGCGCATCCGGGTGGCTACACCTTC,TRBJ1-2,TRBV7-2,.
CASSQDPGRYGYTF,TGTGCCAGCAGCCAAGATCCGGGGAGGTATGGCTACACCTTC,TRBJ1-2,TRBV4-2,.
CASSLNGGALTYEQYF,TGCGCCAGCAGCTTGAATGGGGGGGCTTTAACCTACGAGCAGTACTTC,TRBJ2-7,TRBV5-1,.
CAIRPGDREWETQYF,TGTGCCATCAGACCTGGAGACAGGGAATGGGAGACCCAGTACTTC,TRBJ2-5,TRBV10-3,TRBD1
CASSLGDRGAYEQYF,TGTGCCAGCAGCTTAGGGGACAGGGGCGCCTACGAGCAGTACTTC,TRBJ2-7,TRBV13,TRBD1
CASTRANYGYTF,TGCGCCAGCACTCGGGCTAACTATGGCTACACCTTC,TRBJ1-2,TRBV4-3,.
CASSPGGMIGELFF,TGTGCCAGCAGCCCGGGGGGTATGATCGGGGAGCTGTTTTTT,TRBJ2-2,TRBV5-6,TRBD2
CASRPTGGREAFF,TGTGCCAGCAGGCCGACGGGGGGCCGGGAAGCTTTCTTT,TRBJ1-1,TRBV12-1,.
CASSSKDRGNYGYTF,TGTGCCAGCAGCTCGAAGGACAGGGGGAACTATGGCTACACCTTC,TRBJ1-2,TRBV7-8,TRBD1
CASSPGQENSPLHF,TGTGCCAGCAGTCCCGGACAGGAAAATTCACCCCTCCACTTT,TRBJ1-6,TRBV6-4,TRBD1
CASSSGQGNYGYTF,TGTGCCAGCAGCTCTGGACAGGGCAACTATGGCTACACCTTC,TRBJ1-2,TRBV7-9,TRBD1
CASSLKGVETQYF,TGTGCCAGCAGCTTAAAGGGGGTCGAGACCCAGTACTTC,TRBJ2-5,TRBV7-3,.
CASSDGGLYGYTF,TGTGCCAGCAGTGATGGGGGGTTGTATGGCTACACCTTC,TRBJ1-2,TRBV2,.
CASRQGGTSFNEQFF,TGTGCCAGTAGGCAGGGAGGGACTAGCTTTAATGAGCAGTTCTTC,TRBJ2-1,TRBV19,TRBD2
CSVVLAGGRYEQYF,TGCAGCGTGGTTCTAGCGGGGGGGCGGTACGAGCAGTACTTC,TRBJ2-7,TRBV29-1,TRBD2
CAWNLQSNQPQHF,TGTGCCTGGAATCTGCAGAGCAATCAGCCCCAGCATTTT,TRBJ1-5,TRBV30,.
CASRGLAGAADTQYF,TGTGCCAGCAGGGGGTTGGCAGGGGCGGCAGATACGCAGTATTTT,TRBJ2-3,TRBV2,.
CASRATFDSSYNSPLHF,TGTGCCAGCAGGGCCACCTTCGACAGCTCCTATAATTCACCCCTCCACTTT,TRBJ1-6,TRBV4-2,.